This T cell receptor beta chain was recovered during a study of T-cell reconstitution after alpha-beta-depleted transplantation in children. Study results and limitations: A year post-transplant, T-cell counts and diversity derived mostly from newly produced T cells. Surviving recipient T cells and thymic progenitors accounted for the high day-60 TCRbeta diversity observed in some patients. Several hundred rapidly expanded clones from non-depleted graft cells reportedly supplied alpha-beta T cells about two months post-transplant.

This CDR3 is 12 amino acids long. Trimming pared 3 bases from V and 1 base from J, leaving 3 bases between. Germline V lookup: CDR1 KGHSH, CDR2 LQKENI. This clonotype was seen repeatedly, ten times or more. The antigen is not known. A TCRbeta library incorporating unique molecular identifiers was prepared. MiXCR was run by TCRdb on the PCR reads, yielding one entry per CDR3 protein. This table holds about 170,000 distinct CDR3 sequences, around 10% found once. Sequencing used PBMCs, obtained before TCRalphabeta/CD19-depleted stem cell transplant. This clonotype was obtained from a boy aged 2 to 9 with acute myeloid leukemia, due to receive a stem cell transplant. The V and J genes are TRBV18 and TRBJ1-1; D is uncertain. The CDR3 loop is CASSPGNTEAFF. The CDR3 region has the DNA TGTGCCAGCTCACCGGGGAACACTGAAGCTTTCTTT.